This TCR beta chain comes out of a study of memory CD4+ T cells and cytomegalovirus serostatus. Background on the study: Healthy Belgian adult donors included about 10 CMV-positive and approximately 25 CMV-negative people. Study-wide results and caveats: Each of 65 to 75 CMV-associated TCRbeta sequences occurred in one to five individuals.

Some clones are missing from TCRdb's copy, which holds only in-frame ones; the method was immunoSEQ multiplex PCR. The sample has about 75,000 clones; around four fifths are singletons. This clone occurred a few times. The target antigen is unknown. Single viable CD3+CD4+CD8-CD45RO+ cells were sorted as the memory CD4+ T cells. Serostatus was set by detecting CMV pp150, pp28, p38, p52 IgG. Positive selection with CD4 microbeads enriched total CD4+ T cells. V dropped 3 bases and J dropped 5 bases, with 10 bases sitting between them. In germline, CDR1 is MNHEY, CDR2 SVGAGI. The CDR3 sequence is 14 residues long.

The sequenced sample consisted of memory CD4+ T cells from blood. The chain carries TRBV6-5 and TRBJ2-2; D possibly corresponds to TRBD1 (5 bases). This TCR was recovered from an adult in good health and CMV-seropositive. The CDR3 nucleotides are TGTGCCAGCAGTTATCGCAGGGCGACCGGGGAGCTGTTTTTT. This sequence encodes CASSYRRATGELFF.